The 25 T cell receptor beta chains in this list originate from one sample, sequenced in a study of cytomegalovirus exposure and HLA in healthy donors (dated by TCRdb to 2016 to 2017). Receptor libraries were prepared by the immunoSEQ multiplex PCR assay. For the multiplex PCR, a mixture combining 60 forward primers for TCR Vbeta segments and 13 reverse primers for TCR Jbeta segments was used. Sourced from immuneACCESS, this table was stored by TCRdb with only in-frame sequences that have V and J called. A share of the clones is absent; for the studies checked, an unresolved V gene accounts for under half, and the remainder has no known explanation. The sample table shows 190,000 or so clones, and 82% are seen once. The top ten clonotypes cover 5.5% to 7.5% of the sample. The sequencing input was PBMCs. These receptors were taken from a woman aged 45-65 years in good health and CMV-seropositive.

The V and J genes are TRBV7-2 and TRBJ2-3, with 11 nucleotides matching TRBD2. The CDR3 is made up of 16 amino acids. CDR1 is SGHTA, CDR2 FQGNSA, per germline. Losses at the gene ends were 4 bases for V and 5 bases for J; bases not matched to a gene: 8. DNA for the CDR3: TGTGCCAGCAGCTCCTTAGCGGGGGGGCCGATAGATACGCAGTATTTT. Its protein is CASSSLAGGPIDTQYF.

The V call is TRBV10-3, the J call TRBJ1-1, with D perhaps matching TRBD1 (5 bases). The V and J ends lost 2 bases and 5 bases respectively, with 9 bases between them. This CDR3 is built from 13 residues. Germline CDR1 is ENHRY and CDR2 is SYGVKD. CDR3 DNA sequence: TGTGCCATCAGTGAGGGGGCGCGAACTGAAGCTTTCTTT. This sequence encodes CAISEGARTEAFF.

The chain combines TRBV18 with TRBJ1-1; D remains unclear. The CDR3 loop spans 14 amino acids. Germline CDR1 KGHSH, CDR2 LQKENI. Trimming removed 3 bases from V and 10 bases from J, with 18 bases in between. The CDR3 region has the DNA TGTGCCAGCTCACCCACGGAGACTCCCGGCGGAGCTTTCTTT. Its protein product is CASSPTETPGGAFF. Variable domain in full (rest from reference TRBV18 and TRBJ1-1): NAGVMQNPRHLVRRRGQEARLRCSPMKGHSHVYWYRQLPEEGLKFMVYLQKENIIDESGMPKERFSAEFPKEGPSILRIQQVVRGDSAAYFCASSPTETPGGAFFGQGTRLTVV.

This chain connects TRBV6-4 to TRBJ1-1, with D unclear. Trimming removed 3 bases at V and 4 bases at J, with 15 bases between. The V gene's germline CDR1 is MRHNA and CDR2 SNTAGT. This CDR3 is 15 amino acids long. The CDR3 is CASSERSPGGTEAFF. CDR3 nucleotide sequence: TGTGCCAGCAGTGAGAGGTCCCCTGGCGGCACTGAAGCTTTCTTT.

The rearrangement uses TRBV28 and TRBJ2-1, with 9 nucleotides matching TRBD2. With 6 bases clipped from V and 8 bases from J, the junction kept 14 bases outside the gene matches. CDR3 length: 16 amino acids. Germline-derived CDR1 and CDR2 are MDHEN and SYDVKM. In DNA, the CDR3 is TGTGCCAGCAGGGCCCATAGCGGGAGAGGCTTCGATGAGCAGTTCTTC. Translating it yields CASRAHSGRGFDEQFF.

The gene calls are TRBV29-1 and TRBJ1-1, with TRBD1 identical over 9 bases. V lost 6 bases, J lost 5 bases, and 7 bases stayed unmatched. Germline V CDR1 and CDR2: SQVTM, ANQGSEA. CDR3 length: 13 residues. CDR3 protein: CSVETGGGTEAFF. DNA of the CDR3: TGCAGCGTGGAAACAGGGGGCGGAACTGAAGCTTTCTTT. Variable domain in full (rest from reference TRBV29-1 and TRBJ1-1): SAVISQKPSRDICQRGTSLTIQCQVDSQVTMMFWYRQQPGQSLTLIATANQGSEATYESGFVIDKFPISRPNLTFSTLTVSNMSPEDSSIYLCSVETGGGTEAFFGQGTRLTVV.

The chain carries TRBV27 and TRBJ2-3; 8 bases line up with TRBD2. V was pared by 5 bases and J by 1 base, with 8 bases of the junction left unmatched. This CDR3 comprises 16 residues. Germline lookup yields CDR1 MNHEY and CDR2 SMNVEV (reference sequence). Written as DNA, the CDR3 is TGTGCCAGCAGTCCTCTGGCGGGGGGCGGCACAGATACGCAGTATTTT. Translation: CASSPLAGGGTDTQYF.

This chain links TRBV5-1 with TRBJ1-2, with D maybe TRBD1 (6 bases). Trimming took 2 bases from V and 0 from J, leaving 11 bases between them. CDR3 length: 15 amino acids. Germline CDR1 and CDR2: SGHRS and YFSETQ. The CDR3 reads CASSLGTNPNYGYTF. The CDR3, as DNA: TGCGCCAGCAGCTTAGGGACAAACCCTAACTATGGCTACACCTTC.

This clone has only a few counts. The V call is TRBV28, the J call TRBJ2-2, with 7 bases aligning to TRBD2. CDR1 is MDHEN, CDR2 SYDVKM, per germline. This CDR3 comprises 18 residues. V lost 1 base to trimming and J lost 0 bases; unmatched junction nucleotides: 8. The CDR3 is CASSLLLGGAANTGELFF. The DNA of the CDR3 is TGTGCCAGCAGTTTATTGTTGGGAGGGGCCGCGAACACCGGGGAGCTGTTTTTT. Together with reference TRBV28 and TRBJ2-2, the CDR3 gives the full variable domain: DVKVTQSSRYLVKRTGEKVFLECVQDMDHENMFWYRQDPGLGLRLIYFSYDVKMKEKGDIPEGYSVSREKKERFSLILESASTNQTSMYLCASSLLLGGAANTGELFFGEGSRLTVL.

Here the CDR3 DNA reads TGCAGCGTTGAACAACAGCTCCTTAACTATGGCTACACCTTC. Amino acids: CSVEQQLLNYGYTF. The rearrangement uses TRBV29-1 and TRBJ1-2; D remains ambiguous. Germline V gene sequence: CDR1 SQVTM, CDR2 ANQGSEA. V was clipped by 2 bases and J by 1 base, with 11 bases between them. This CDR3 comprises 14 residues.

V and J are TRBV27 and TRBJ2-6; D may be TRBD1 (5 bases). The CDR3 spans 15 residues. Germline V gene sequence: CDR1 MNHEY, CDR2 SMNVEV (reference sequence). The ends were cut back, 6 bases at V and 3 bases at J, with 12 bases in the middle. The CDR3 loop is CASRSTGGGANVLTF. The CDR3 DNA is TGTGCCAGCAGGTCTACAGGTGGTGGGGCCAACGTCCTGACTTTC.

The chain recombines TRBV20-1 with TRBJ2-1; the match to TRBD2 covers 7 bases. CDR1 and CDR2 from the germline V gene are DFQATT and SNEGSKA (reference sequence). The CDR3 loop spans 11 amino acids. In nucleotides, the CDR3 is TGCAGGCTAGCGGCTTACAATGAGCAGTTCTTC. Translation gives CRLAAYNEQFF.

The CDR3, as DNA: TGTGCCAGCAGCTTACGGCGGGGGGCCTACGAGCAGTACTTC. This encodes CASSLRRGAYEQYF. The rearrangement joins TRBV27 to TRBJ2-7, with 8 bases lining up with TRBD2. Germline assignment: CDR1 MNHEY and CDR2 SMNVEV (reference sequence). V lost 6 bases to trimming and J lost 2 bases; unmatched junction nucleotides: 6. The CDR3 sequence is 14 residues long.

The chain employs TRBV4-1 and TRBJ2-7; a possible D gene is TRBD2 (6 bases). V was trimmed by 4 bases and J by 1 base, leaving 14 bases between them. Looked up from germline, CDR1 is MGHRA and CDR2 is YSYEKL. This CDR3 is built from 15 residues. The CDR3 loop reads CASSLTLSGSYEQYF. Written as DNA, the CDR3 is TGCGCCAGCAGCCTAACCCTAAGCGGGTCCTACGAGCAGTACTTC.

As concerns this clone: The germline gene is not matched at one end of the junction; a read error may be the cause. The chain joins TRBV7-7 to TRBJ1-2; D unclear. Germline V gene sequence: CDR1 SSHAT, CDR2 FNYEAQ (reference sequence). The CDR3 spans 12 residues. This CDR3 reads CASSLGPYGYTF. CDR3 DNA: TGTGCTAGCAGCTTAGGGCCCTATGGCTACACCTTC.

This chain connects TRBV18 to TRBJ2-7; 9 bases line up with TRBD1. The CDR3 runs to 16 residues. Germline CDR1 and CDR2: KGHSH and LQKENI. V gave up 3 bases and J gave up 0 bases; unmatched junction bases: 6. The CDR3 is CASSPMGQGISYEQYF. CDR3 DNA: TGTGCCAGCTCACCGATGGGACAGGGAATCTCCTACGAGCAGTACTTC.

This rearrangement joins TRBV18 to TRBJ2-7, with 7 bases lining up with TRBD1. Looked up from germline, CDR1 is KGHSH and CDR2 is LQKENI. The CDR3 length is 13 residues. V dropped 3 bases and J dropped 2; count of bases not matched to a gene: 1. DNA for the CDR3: TGTGCCAGCTCACCTGGGACAGCCTACGAGCAGTACTTC. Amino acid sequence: CASSPGTAYEQYF. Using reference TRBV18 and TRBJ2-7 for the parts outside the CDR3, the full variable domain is NAGVMQNPRHLVRRRGQEARLRCSPMKGHSHVYWYRQLPEEGLKFMVYLQKENIIDESGMPKERFSAEFPKEGPSILRIQQVVRGDSAAYFCASSPGTAYEQYFGPGTRLTVT.

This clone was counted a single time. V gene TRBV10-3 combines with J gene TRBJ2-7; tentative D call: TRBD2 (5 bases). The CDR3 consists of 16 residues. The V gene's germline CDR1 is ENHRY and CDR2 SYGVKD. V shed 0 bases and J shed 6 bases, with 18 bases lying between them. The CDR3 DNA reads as TGTGCCATCAGTGAGTCGACTCGGGTGCGTGCGGGCGAGCAGTACTTC. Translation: CAISESTRVRAGEQYF.

The CDR3 DNA is TGCGCCAGCAGCCTATCCAGGGGTGAGGGGAACACTGAAGCTTTCTTT. Translating it yields CASSLSRGEGNTEAFF. The genes are TRBV5-1 and TRBJ1-1; D possibly corresponds to TRBD1 (6 bases). This CDR3 comprises 16 residues. V was cut by 4 bases and J by 1 base, with 17 bases left in between. CDR1 is SGHRS and CDR2 is YFSETQ in the germline V gene.

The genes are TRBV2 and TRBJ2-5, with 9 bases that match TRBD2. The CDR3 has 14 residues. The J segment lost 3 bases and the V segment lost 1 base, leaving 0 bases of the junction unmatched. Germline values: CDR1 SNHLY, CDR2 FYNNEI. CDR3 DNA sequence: TGTGCCAGCAGTGAAGGCGGGAGGGAAGAGACCCAGTACTTC. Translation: CASSEGGREETQYF.

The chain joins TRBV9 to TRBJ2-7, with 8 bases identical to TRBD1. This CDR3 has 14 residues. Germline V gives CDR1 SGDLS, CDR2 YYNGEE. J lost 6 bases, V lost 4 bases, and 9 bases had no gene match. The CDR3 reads CASSPRTGGGEQYF. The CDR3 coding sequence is TGTGCCAGCAGCCCCCGCACAGGGGGTGGCGAGCAGTACTTC.

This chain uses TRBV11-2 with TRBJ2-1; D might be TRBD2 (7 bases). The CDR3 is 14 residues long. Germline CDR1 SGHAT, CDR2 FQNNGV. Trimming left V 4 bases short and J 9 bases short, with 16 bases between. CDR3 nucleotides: TGTGCCAGCAGCTCCACCACTAGGGGGGGTGAGCAGTTCTTC. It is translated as CASSSTTRGGEQFF.

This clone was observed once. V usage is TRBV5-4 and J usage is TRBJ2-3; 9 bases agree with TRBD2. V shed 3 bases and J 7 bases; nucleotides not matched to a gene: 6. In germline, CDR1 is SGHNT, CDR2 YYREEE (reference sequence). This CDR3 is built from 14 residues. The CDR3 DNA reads TGTGCCAGCAGCTCGGGTAGCGGGAGTAATACGCAGTATTTT. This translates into CASSSGSGSNTQYF.

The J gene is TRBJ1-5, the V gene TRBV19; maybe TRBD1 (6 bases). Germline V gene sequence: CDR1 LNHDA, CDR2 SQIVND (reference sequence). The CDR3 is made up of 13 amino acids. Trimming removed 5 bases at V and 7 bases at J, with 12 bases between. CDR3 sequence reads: CASSEGQGQPQHF. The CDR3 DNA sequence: TGTGCCAGTAGTGAGGGCCAGGGGCAGCCCCAGCATTTT.

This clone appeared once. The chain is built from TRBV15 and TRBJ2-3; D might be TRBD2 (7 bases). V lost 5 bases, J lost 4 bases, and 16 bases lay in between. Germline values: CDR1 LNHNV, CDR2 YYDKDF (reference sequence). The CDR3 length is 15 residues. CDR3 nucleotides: TGTGCCACCAGCCCGACGTGGGGGGGCGCAGATACGCAGTATTTT. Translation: CATSPTWGGADTQYF.